The sequence of this TCR beta chain was determined in a study of shared clonotypes between healthy human individuals. Naive CD8 cells, CD45RO-negative and positively selected for CCR7, excluded terminally differentiated effector memory CD45RA+ cells. An even split of each subset's genomic DNA across several immunoSEQ plates was performed. Repertoires were generated with immunoSEQ multiplex PCR, while TCRdb's copy carries only in-frame clones and drops some. The data hold just over 2,000,000 clones, with about 95% observed a single time. The V segment lost 2 bases and the J segment 6 bases; nucleotides outside the gene matches: 8. The CDR3 is made up of 15 amino acids. Germline CDR1 reads SGHRS; CDR2 reads YFSETQ.

The sequence was obtained from a man between 18 and 35 years old in good health. The V and J genes are TRBV5-1 and TRBJ2-1; TRBD2 aligns across 7 bases. Sequencing used naive CD8+ T cells sorted from blood. CDR3: CASSFPAGEGNEQFF. CDR3 coding DNA: TGCGCCAGCAGCTTCCCCGCGGGAGAAGGCAATGAGCAGTTCTTC.